Reported below is one T cell receptor (beta chain). Its matching antigen is unknown. The data originate from a study of T cell clonotyping in hematopoietic cell transplantation. The CDR3 is made up of 13 amino acids. The V gene end was trimmed by 5 bases and the J gene end by 7 bases; junction bases not matched to a gene: 7. The V gene's germline CDR1 is MNHEY and CDR2 SVGAGI. Points from the study as a whole: Few recipient clonotypes overlapped donors; over 97% were de novo at given depth. Higher Inverse Simpson Index values in graft donor and pretransplant recipient predicted broader posttransplant TCR diversity. Without cell sorting, CD4 versus CD8 contributions remain unresolved.

Generated by immunoSEQ multiplex PCR, the TCRdb table keeps only in-frame clones and is missing some. Here the sample spans 15,000 to 20,000 clones, 85% being singletons. Sample: PBMCs, taken 100 days after allogeneic stem cell transplant. The gene calls are TRBV6-5 and TRBJ2-7, with 8 bases matching TRBD2. This TCR derives from a male patient between 55 and 70 years old who had an allogeneic stem cell transplant from a related donor, so the T cells may come from the graft donor. Some clones in this sample may be carry-over from other donors' samples. The CDR3 nucleotides are TGTGCCAGCAGTCGTCCCGGGACTAGGGAGCAGTACTTC. Protein: CASSRPGTREQYF.